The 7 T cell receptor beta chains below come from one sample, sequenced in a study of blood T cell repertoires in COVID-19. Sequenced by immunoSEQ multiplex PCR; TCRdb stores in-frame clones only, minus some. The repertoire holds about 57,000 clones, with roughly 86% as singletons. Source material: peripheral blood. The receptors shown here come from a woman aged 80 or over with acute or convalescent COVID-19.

The CDR3 protein is CATSDPTSGTQETQYF. The DNA of the CDR3 is TGTGCCACCAGTGACCCCACTAGCGGTACTCAAGAGACCCAGTACTTC. The genes are TRBV24-1 and TRBJ2-5; TRBD2 aligns across 8 bases. In germline, CDR1 is KGHDR, CDR2 SFDVKD. V trimming: 4 bases; J trimming: 2 bases; junction bases outside the gene matches: 8. This CDR3 has 16 residues.

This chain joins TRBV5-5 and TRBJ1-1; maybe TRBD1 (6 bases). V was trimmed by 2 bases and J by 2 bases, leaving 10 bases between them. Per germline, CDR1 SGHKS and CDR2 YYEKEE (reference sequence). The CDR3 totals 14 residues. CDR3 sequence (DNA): TGTGCCAGCAGCTTCGGGGGGGCAAACACTGAAGCTTTCTTT. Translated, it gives CASSFGGANTEAFF. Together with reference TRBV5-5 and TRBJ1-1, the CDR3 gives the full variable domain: DAGVTQSPTHLIKTRGQQVTLRCSPISGHKSVSWYQQVLGQGPQFIFQYYEKEERGRGNFPDRFSARQFPNYSSELNVNALLLGDSALYLCASSFGGANTEAFFGQGTRLTVV.

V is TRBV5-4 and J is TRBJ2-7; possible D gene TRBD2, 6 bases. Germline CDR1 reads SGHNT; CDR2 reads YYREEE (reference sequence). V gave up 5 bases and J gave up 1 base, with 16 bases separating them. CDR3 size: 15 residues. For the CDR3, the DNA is TGTGCCAGCAGGCCAGGGACCGGGAGTTCCTACGAGCAGTACTTC. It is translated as CASRPGTGSSYEQYF. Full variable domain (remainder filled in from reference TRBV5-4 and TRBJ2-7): ETGVTQSPTHLIKTRGQQVTLRCSSQSGHNTVSWYQQALGQGPQFIFQYYREEENGRGNFPPRFSGLQFPNYSSELNVNALELDDSALYLCASRPGTGSSYEQYFGPGTRLTVT.

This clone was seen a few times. The DNA for the CDR3 is TGTGCCAGTACCCTGAGGGGGTCGAACACTGAAGCTTTCTTT. This encodes CASTLRGSNTEAFF. The V and J genes are TRBV19 and TRBJ1-1; D may be TRBD1 (6 bases). Trimming shortened V by 7 bases and J by 1 base, and 13 bases separated the two germline ends. The CDR3 loop spans 14 amino acids. The germline V gene encodes CDR1 LNHDA and CDR2 SQIVND (reference sequence).

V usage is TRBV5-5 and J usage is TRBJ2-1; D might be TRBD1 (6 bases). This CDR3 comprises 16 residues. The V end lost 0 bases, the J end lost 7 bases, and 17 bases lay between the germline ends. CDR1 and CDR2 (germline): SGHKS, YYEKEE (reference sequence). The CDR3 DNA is TGTGCCAGCAGCTTGGGTCCCGGGCAGGGGTGGAATGAGCAGTTCTTC. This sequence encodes CASSLGPGQGWNEQFF.

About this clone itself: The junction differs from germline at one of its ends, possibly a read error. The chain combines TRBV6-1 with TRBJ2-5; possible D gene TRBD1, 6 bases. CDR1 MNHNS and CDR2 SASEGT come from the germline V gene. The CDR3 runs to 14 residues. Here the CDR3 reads CASRDRPFQETQYF. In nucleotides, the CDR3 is TGTGCCAGCCGTGACAGGCCCTTCCAAGAGACCCAGTACTTC.

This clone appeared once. CDR3 in amino acids: CASSWAGQETQYF. The CDR3 nucleotides are TGTGCCAGTAGTTGGGCGGGTCAAGAGACCCAGTACTTC. The J gene is TRBJ2-5, the V gene TRBV19, with a possible D match to TRBD2 (5 bases). The CDR3 runs to 13 residues. The germline CDR1 and CDR2 sequences are LNHDA and SQIVND (reference sequence). V lost 5 bases to trimming and J lost 2 bases, with 9 bases between them.